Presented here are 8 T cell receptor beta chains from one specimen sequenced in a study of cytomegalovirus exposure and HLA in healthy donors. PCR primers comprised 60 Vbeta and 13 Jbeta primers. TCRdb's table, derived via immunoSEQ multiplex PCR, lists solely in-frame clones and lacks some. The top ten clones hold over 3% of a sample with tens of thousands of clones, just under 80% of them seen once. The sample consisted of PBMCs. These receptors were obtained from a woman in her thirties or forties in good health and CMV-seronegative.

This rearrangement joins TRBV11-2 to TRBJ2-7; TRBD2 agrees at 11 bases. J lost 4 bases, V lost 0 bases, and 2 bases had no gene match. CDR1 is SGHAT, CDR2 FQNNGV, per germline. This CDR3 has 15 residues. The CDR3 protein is CASSLETSGVYEQYF. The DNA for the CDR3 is TGTGCCAGCAGCTTAGAGACTAGCGGGGTTTACGAGCAGTACTTC.

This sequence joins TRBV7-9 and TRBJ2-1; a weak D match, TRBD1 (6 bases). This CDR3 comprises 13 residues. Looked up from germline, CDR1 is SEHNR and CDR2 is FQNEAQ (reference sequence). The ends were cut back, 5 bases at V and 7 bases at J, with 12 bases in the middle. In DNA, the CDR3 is TGTGCCAGCAGCGCCACCAGGGGAAATGAGCAGTTCTTC. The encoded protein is CASSATRGNEQFF.

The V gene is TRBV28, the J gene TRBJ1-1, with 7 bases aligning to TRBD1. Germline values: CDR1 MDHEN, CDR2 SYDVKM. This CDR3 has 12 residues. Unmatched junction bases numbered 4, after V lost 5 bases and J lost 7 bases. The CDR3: CASSPTGVEAFF. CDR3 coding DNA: TGTGCCAGCAGTCCAACAGGGGTTGAAGCTTTCTTT.

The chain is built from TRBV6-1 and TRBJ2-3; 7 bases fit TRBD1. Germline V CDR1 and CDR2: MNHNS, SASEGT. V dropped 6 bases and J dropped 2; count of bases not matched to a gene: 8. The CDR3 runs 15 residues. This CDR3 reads CASSSRTGLTDTQYF. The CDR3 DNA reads TGTGCCAGCAGCTCCCGGACAGGCCTCACAGATACGCAGTATTTT.

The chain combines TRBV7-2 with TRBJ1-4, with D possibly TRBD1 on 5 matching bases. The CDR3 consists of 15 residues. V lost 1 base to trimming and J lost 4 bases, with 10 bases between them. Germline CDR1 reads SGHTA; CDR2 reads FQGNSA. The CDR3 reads CASSLGGSHNEKLFF. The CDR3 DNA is TGTGCCAGCAGCTTAGGGGGCAGCCATAATGAAAAACTGTTTTTT. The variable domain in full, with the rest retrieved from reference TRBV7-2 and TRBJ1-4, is GAGVSQSPSNKVTEKGKDVELRCDPISGHTALYWYRQSLGQGLEFLIYFQGNSAPDKSGLPSDRFSAERTGGSVSTLTIQRTQQEDSAVYLCASSLGGSHNEKLFFGSGTQLSVL.

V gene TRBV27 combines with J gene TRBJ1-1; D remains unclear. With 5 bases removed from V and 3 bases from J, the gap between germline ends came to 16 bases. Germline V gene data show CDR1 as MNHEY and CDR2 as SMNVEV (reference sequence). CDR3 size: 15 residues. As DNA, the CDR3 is TGTGCCAGCAGTATTAGGACGGCCGGGGACACTGAAGCTTTCTTT. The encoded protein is CASSIRTAGDTEAFF.

The DNA for the CDR3 is TGTGCCAGCAGACTCAGGGGGCTAGAGCAGCCCCAGCATTTT. Translating it yields CASRLRGLEQPQHF. The chain joins TRBV28 to TRBJ1-5; 8 bases match TRBD1. Germline CDR1 reads MDHEN; CDR2 reads SYDVKM. The CDR3 has 14 amino acids. V lost 6 bases, J lost 7 bases, and 8 bases stayed unmatched.

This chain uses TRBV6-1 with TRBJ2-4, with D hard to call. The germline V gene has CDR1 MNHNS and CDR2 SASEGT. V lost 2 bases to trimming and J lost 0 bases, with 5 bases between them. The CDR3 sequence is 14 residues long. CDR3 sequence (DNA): TGTGCCAGCAGTGAAACTCTAGCCAAAAACATTCAGTACTTC. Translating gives CASSETLAKNIQYF.